This T cell receptor (beta chain) was obtained from a study of response to subunit inactivated influenza vaccine. Study-wide points: T cells newly recruited by each seasonal influenza vaccination are few, the authors suggested.

This clonotype turned up a few times. Its antigen is still unknown. TCRdb re-called the RT-PCR reads through MiXCR, storing one row per CDR3 protein. The sample gives fewer than 200,000 distinct CDR3 sequences, 9.2% of which show up once; approximately 11% is in the top ten. The V end was cut by 0 bases, the J end by 2 bases, with 7 bases between. CDR3 length: 14 residues. In germline, CDR1 is MNHEY, CDR2 SVGAGI. This receptor was obtained from a man aged 45-65 years who received an inactivated influenza vaccine. This chain uses TRBV6-5 with TRBJ2-5; D call uncertain. The sequences come from non-naive T cells sorted from PBMCs, collected on the day of vaccination. The chain's CDR3 is CASSYSGSQETQYF. CDR3 nucleotides: TGTGCCAGCAGTTACTCTGGCAGTCAAGAGACCCAGTACTTC.